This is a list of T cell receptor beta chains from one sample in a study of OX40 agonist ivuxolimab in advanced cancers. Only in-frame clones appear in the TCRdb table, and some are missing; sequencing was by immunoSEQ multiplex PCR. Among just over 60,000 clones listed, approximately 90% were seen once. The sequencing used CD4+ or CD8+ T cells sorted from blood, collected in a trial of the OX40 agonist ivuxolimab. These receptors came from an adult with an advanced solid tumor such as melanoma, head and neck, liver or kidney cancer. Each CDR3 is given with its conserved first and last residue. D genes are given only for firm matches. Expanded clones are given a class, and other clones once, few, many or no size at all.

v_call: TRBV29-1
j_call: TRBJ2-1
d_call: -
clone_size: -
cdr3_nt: TGCAGCGTCGCCGGGGCCGGCGTTGAAGGTGCCCCAGGGGTAGCGGTACCCTACAATGAGCAGTTCTTC
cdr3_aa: CSVAGAGVEGAPGVAVPYNEQFF

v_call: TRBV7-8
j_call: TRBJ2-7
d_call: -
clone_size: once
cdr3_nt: TGTGCCAGCAGCTTAGCGGGAGAGGCGTACGAGCAGTACTTC
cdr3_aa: CASSLAGEAYEQYF

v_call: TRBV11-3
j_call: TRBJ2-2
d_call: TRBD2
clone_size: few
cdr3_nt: TGTGCCAGCAGCTTATTCGTCCTCGGGAGGGCCCAACACGGGGAGCTGTTTTTT
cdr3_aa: CASSLFVLGRAQHGELFF

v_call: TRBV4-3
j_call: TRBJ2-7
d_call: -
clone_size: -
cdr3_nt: TGCGCCAGCAGCCTGGCAGTTCGCGGAACCTACGAGCAGTACTTC
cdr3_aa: CASSLAVRGTYEQYF

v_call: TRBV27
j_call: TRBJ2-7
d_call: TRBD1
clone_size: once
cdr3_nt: TGTGCCAGCGCCTCCGGGACAGGGGCCTACGAGCAGTACTTC
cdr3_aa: CASASGTGAYEQYF

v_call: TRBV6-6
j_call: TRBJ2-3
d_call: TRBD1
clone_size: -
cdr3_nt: TGTGCCAGCAGTTACTCATGGCAGGGGGTAGATACGCAGTATTTT
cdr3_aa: CASSYSWQGVDTQYF

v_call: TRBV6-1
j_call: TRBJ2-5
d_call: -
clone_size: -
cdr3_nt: TGTGCCAGCAGTGAATTTACAATGGAGACCCAGTACTTC
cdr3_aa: CASSEFTMETQYF

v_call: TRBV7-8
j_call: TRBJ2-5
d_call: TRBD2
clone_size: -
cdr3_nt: TGTGCCAGCAGCTCCCCCGATCGGACTAGCAGAGAGACCCAGTACTTC
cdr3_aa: CASSSPDRTSRETQYF

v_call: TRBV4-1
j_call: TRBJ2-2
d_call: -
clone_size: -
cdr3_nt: TGCGCCAGCAGCCTTATCTCCTTTGGGACTGGTGGGGAGCTGTTTTTT
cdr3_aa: CASSLISFGTGGELFF

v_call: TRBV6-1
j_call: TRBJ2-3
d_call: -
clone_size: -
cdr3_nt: TGTGCCTGTACATTAGGGGGGGACGCAGATACGCAGTATTTT
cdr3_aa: CACTLGGDADTQYF

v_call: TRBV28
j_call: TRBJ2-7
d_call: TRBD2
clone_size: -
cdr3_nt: TGTGCCAGCAGTCCTCGAGCTAGCGGGAGCTACGAGCAGTACTTC
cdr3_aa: CASSPRASGSYEQYF

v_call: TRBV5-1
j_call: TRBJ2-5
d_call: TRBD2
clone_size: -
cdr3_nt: TGCGCCAGCAGCCCATCTAGCGGGAGAGGAGAGACCCAGTACTTC
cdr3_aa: CASSPSSGRGETQYF

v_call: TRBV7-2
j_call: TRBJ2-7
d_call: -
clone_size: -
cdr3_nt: TGTGCCAGCAGCCCCAGGATAGCGGAAGACCCCTACGAGCAGTACTTC
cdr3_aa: CASSPRIAEDPYEQYF

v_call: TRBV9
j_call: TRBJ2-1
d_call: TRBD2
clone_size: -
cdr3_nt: TGTGCCAGCAGCGTAGCCTCTGCGGGAGGTGTCGATGAGCAGTTCTTC
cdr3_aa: CASSVASAGGVDEQFF

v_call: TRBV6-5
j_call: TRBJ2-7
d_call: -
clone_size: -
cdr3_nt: TGTGCCAGCAGCCCTGGCGGGATATTGTACGAGCAGTACTTC
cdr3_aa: CASSPGGILYEQYF

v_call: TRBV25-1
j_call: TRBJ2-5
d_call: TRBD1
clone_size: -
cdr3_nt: TGTGCCAGCAGGGGGACAGGCTGGGAGACCCAGTACTTC
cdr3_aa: CASRGTGWETQYF

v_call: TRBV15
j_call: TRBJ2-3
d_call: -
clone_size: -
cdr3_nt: TGTGCCACCAGCAGAGGAGGGCGGGAACCCCAAACAGATACGCAGTATTTT
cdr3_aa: CATSRGGREPQTDTQYF

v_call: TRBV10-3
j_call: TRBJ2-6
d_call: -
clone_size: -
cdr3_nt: TGTGCCATCAGCTCCGGGACCGCCCAGGCTGGGGCCAACGTCCTGACTTTC
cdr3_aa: CAISSGTAQAGANVLTF

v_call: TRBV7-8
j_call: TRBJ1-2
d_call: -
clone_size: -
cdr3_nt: TGTGCCAGCAGCTTACCGGGGTCCGATGGCTACACCTTC
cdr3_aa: CASSLPGSDGYTF

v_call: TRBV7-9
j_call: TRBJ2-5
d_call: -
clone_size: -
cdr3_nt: TGTGCCAGCAGCTCGCGCCGAGGGAGAACAGAGACCCAGTACTTC
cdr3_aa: CASSSRRGRTETQYF

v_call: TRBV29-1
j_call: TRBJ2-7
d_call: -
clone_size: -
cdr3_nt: TGCAGCGTTGGAGAACTCCAGGGACCAACCTACGAGCAGTACTTC
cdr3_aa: CSVGELQGPTYEQYF

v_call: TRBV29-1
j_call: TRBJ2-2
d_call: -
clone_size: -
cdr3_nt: TGCAGCGTTGACTTCACCGGGGAGCTGTTTTTT
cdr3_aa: CSVDFTGELFF

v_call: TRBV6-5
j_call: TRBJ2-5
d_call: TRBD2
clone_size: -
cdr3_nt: TGTGCCAGCAGGGTAGCGGGAGAAGAGACCCAGTACTTC
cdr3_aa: CASRVAGEETQYF

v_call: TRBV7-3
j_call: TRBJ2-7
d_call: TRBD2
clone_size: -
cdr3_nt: TGTGCCAGCAGCTTAGCGGGGGGATACGAGCAGTACTTC
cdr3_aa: CASSLAGGYEQYF

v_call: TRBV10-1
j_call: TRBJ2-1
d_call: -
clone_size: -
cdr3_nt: TGCGCCAGCAGTGCCGGGGACTTTCTTTACAATGAGCAGTTCTTC
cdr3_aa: CASSAGDFLYNEQFF